Listed below are T cell receptor beta chains from one sample, sequenced in a study of blood T cell repertoires in COVID-19. TCRdb's copy holds only in-frame clones and misses some; the assay was immunoSEQ multiplex PCR. The sample has under 250,000 clones; roughly 88% are singletons. The sample was peripheral blood. All receptors derive from an elderly man with acute or convalescent COVID-19. CDR3s include the opening cysteine and the closing phenylalanine or tryptophan.

V gene,J gene,CDR3 protein
TRBV10-3,TRBJ1-2,CAISESATASGGYTF
TRBV6-2/TRBV6-3,TRBJ2-6,CASSYGQGNSGANVLTF
TRBV3-1/TRBV3-2,TRBJ2-1,CASSQDRDSGRSYNEQFF
TRBV2,TRBJ2-7,CASSESSGGTYEQYF
TRBV5-1,TRBJ2-2,CASSFRGDTGELFF
TRBV9,TRBJ1-3,CASSPQGGQISGNTIYF
TRBV29-1,TRBJ2-2,CSGGQGLAGELFF
TRBV6-2/TRBV6-3,TRBJ2-3,CASTPGAASDTQYF
TRBV7-9,TRBJ2-3,CASSLDISGEADTQYF
TRBV7-9,TRBJ2-7,CASSYDLERGYEQYF
TRBV5-5,TRBJ2-4,CASSLDRGDIQYF
TRBV19,TRBJ2-1,CATTPGLITSNEQFF
TRBV5-1,TRBJ2-7,CASSLSRLNYEQYF
TRBV18,TRBJ1-1,CASSLNEGNTEAFF
TRBV27,TRBJ2-7,CASSKYGTGGRYEQYF
TRBV19,TRBJ2-2,CASRFREVTGELFF
TRBV5-1,TRBJ2-2,CASSGTGLTGELFF
TRBV5-6,TRBJ1-5,CASSLRGQARGEGPQHF
TRBV6-5,TRBJ2-7,CASSYSGSLISYEQYF
TRBV5-1,TRBJ2-7,CASSLVLDSYEQYF
TRBV19,TRBJ1-6,CASSSGNSPLHF
TRBV18,TRBJ2-7,CASSQTSGSALPYEQYF
TRBV7-7,TRBJ2-7,CASSSGLARAEQYF
TRBV27,TRBJ2-1,CASSFRMLGQTIYNEQFF
TRBV4-3,TRBJ2-2,CASSQVMEDGELFF
TRBV7-2,TRBJ2-5,CASSLIPGGDYF
TRBV6-1,TRBJ1-4,CASSEAGAREKLFF
TRBV7-8,TRBJ1-4,CASRIGQAEKLFF
TRBV5-1,TRBJ2-2,CASSFSDSTGELFF
TRBV5-1,TRBJ2-1,CASSLPSGTYNEQFF
TRBV5-1,TRBJ2-2,CASSLEASGGELFF
TRBV24-1,TRBJ1-2,CATSDPGQEGYTF
TRBV4-1,TRBJ2-3,CAKTSGGARDTQYF
TRBV27,TRBJ2-1,CASSMSASDAGGYNEQFF
TRBV2,TRBJ1-1,CASSGQTNTEAFF
TRBV2,TRBJ1-3,CASRAAIRGQGGNTIYF
TRBV28,TRBJ1-5,CASSLGQVSQPQHF
TRBV28,TRBJ1-1,CAILTPGQGRPEAFF
TRBV10-3,TRBJ2-7,CAISESTVTGYGF
TRBV15,TRBJ2-7,CATSRATGGIYEQYF
TRBV7-9,TRBJ2-4,CASSLAGQGDAKNIQYF
TRBV29-1,TRBJ1-1,CSVDGRGQNTEAFF
TRBV28,TRBJ2-7,CASTQTGSGGEQYF
TRBV5-1,TRBJ2-7,CASSLLQGRDYEQYF
TRBV27,TRBJ1-1,CASSFSRGGTEAFF
TRBV7-9,TRBJ2-7,CASSSRTGAYEQYF
TRBV15,TRBJ1-5,CATSRDVLLNSNQPQHF
TRBV18,TRBJ1-4,CASSSTGRGNEKLFF
TRBV2,TRBJ2-5,CASSATSGIGETQYF
TRBV6-6,TRBJ2-5,CASSYKRTKQETQYF
TRBV7-2,TRBJ2-7,CASSPSGGSSYEQYF
TRBV18,TRBJ2-7,CASSPPNTGRNEQYF
TRBV6-5,TRBJ1-6,CASSPGTGAGSPLHF